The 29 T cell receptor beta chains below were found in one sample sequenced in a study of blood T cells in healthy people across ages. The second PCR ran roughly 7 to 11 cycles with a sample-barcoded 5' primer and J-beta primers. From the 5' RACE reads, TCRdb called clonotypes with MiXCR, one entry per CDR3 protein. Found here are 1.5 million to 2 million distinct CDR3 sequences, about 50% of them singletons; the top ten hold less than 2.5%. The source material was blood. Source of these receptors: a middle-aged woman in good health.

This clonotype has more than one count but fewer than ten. CDR3 bases: TGTGCCAGCAGTTACTCGCCTAGCACGAATACGCAGTATTTT. It specifies CASSYSPSTNTQYF. This chain links TRBV6-5 with TRBJ2-3; tentative D call: TRBD2 (5 bases). CDR3 size: 14 residues. Germline CDR1 and CDR2: MNHEY and SVGAGI. The V end was cut by 0 bases, the J end by 7 bases, with 11 bases between.

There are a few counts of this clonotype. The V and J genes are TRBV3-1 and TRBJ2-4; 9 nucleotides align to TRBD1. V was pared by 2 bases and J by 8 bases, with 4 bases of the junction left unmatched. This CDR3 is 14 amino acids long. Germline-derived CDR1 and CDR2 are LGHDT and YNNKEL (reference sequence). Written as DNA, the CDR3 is TGTGCCAGCAGCCAAAGGGACAGGGAAGACATTCAGTACTTC. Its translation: CASSQRDREDIQYF.

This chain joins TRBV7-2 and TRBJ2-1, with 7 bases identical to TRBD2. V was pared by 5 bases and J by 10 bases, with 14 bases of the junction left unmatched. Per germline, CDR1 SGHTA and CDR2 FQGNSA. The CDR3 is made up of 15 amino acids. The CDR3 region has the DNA TGTGCCAGCAGCCCCAGCGGGACCGGGACCTACGAGCAGTTCTTC. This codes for CASSPSGTGTYEQFF.

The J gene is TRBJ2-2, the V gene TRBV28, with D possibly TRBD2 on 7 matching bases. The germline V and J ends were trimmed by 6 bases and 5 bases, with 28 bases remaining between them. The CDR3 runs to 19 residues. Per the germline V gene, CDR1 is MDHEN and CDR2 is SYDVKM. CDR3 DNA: TGTGCCAGCAGCTCTGCCTCAGCCACCCGGGGGGCGCGGACCGGGGAGCTGTTTTTT. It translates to CASSSASATRGARTGELFF.

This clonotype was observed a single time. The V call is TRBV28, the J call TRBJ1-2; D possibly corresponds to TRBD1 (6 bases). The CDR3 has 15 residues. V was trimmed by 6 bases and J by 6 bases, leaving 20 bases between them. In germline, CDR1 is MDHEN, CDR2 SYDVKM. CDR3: CASRSPGEGNHGYTF. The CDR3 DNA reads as TGTGCCAGCAGGTCGCCAGGGGAGGGGAATCATGGCTACACCTTC.

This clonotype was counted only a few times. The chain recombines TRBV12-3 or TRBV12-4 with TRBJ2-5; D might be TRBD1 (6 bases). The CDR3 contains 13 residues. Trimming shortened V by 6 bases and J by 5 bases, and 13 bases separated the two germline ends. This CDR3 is CASSPTGMETQYF. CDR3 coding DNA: TGTGCCAGCAGCCCTACAGGGATGGAGACCCAGTACTTC.

Here the CDR3 reads CATSIFPTGRSPLHF. Written as DNA, the CDR3 is TGTGCCACCAGCATTTTCCCGACAGGGCGGTCACCCCTCCACTTT. This chain connects TRBV15 to TRBJ1-6; the match to TRBD1 covers 7 bases. This CDR3 has 15 amino acids. Trimming removed 4 bases from V and 10 bases from J; junction bases left unmatched: 10. Germline values: CDR1 LNHNV, CDR2 YYDKDF (reference sequence). Based on the CDR3 plus reference TRBV15 and TRBJ1-6, the full variable domain is DAMVIQNPRYQVTQFGKPVTLSCSQTLNHNVMYWYQQKSSQAPKLLFHYYDKDFNNEADTPDNFQSRRPNTSFCFLDIRSPGLGDTAMYLCATSIFPTGRSPLHFGNGTRLTVT.

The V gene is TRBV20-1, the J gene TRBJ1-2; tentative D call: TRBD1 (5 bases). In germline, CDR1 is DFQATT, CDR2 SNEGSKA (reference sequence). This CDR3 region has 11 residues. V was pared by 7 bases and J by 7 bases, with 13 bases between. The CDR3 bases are TGCAGTGTCCAGGGAGGCGGTGGCTACACCTTC. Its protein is CSVQGGGGYTF.

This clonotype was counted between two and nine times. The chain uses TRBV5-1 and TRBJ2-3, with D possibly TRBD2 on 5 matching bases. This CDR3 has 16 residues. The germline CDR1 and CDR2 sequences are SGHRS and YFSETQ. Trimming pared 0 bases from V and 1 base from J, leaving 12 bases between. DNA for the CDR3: TGCGCCAGCAGCTTGGGGGTTGGACTCGGCACAGATACGCAGTATTTT. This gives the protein CASSLGVGLGTDTQYF.

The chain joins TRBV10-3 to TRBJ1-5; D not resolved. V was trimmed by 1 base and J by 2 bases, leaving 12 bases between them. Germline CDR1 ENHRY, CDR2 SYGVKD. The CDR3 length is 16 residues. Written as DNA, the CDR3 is TGTGCCATCAGTGAGTTTAAGGGATTCGGCAATCAGCCCCAGCATTTT. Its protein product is CAISEFKGFGNQPQHF.

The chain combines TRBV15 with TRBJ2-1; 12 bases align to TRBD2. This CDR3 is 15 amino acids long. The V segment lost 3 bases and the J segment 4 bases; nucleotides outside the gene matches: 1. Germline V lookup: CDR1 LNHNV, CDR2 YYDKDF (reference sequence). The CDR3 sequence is CATSSGTSGYNEQFF. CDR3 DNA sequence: TGTGCCACCAGCAGCGGGACTAGCGGGTACAATGAGCAGTTCTTC.

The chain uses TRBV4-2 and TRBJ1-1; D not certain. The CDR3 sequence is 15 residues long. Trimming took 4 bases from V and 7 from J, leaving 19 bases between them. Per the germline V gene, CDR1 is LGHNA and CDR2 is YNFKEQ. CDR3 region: CASSPGGGVIIEAFF. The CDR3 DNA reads TGTGCCAGCAGCCCAGGTGGCGGAGTAATAATTGAAGCTTTCTTT.

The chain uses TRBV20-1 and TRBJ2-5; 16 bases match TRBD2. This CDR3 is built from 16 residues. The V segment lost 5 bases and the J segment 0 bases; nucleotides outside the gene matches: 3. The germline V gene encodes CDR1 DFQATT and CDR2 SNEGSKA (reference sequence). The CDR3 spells CSAAGLAGGDQETQYF. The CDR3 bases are TGCAGTGCTGCGGGACTAGCGGGGGGGGACCAAGAGACCCAGTACTTC.

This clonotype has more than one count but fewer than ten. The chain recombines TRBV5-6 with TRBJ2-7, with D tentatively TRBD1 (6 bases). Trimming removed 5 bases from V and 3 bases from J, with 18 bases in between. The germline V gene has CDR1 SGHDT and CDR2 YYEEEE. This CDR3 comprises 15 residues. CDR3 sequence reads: CASRWTAGPLYEQYF. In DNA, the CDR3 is TGTGCCAGCAGGTGGACAGCCGGGCCCCTCTACGAGCAGTACTTC.

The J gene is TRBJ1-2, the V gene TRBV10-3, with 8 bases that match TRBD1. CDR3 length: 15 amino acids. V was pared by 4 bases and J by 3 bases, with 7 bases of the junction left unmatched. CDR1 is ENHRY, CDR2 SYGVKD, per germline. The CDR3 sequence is CAISVYPGQDYGYTF. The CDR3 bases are TGTGCCATCAGTGTTTACCCGGGACAGGACTATGGCTACACCTTC.

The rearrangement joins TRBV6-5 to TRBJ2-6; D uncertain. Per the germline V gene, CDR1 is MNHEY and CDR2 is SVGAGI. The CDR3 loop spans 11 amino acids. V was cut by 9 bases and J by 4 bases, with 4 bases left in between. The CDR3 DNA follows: TGTGCCAGTCTGGGGGCCAACGTCCTGACTTTC. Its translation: CASLGANVLTF.

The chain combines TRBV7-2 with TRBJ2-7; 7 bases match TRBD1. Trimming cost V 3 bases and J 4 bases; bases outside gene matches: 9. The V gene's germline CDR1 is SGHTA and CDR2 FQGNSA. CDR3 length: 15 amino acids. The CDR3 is CASSFDRASLYEQYF. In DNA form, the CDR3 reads TGTGCCAGCAGCTTCGACAGGGCGTCCCTTTACGAGCAGTACTTC.

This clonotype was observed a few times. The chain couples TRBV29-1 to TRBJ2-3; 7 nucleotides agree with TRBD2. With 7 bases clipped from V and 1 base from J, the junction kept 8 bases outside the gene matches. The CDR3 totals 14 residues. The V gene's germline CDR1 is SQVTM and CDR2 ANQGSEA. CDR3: CSALSGARTDTQYF. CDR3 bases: TGCAGCGCCCTAAGCGGGGCCCGCACAGATACGCAGTATTTT.

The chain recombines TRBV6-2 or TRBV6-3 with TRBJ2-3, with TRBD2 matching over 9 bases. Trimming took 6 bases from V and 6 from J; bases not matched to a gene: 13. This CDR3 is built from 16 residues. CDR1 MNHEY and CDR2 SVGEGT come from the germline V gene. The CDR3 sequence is CASSRHTGLAGDTQYF. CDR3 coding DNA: TGTGCCAGCAGCCGACATACGGGACTAGCTGGGGATACGCAGTATTTT.

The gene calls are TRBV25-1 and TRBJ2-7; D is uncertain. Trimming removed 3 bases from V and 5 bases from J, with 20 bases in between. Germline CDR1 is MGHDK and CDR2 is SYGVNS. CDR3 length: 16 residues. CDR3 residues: CASSDSPLRSYNEQYF. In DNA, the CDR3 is TGTGCCAGCAGTGATAGTCCGCTTCGCTCCTACAACGAGCAGTACTTC.

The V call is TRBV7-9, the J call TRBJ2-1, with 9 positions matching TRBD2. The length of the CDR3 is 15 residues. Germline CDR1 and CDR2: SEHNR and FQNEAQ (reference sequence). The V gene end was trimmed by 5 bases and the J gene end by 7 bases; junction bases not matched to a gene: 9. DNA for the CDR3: TGTGCCAGCAGCCCACGGACTAGCGACGGAAATGAGCAGTTCTTC. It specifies CASSPRTSDGNEQFF.

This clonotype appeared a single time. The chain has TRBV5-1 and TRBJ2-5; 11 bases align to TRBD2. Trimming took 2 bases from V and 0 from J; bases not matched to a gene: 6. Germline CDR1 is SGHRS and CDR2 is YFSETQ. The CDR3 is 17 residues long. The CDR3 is CASSFILAGANQETQYF. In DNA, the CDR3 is TGCGCCAGCAGCTTTATACTAGCGGGGGCCAACCAAGAGACCCAGTACTTC. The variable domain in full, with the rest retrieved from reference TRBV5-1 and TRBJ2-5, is KAGVTQTPRYLIKTRGQQVTLSCSPISGHRSVSWYQQTPGQGLQFLFEYFSETQRNKGNFPGRFSGRQFSNSRSEMNVSTLELGDSALYLCASSFILAGANQETQYFGPGTRLLVL.

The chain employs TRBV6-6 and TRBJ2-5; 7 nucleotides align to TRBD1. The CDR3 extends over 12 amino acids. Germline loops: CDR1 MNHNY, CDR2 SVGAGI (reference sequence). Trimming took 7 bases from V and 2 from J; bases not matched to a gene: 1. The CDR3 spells CASKQGQETQYF. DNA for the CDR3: TGTGCCAGCAAACAGGGGCAAGAGACCCAGTACTTC.

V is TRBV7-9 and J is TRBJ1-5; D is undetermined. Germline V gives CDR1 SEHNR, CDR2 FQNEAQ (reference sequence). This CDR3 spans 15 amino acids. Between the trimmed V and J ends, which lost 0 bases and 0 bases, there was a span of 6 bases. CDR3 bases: TGTGCCAGCAGCTTAGCCCATAGTAGCAATCAGCCCCAGCATTTT. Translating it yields CASSLAHSSNQPQHF.

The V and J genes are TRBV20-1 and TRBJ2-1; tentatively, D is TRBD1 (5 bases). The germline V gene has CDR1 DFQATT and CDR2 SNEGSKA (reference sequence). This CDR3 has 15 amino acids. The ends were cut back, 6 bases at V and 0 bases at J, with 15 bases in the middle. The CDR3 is CSAQGSPSSYNEQFF. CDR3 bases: TGCAGTGCCCAGGGATCCCCTAGCTCCTACAATGAGCAGTTCTTC.

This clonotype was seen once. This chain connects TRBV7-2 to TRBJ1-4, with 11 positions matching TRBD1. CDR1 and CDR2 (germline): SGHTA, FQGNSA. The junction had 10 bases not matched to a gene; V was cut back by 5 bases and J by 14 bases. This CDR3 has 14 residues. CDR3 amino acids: CASSAGTGGPLLFF. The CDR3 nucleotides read TGTGCCAGCAGCGCCGGGACAGGGGGTCCCCTGCTGTTTTTT.

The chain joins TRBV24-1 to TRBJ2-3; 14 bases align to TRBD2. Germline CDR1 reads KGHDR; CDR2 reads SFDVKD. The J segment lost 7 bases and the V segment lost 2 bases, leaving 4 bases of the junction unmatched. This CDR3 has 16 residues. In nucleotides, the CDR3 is TGTGCCACCAGTGATTCCGGACTAGCGGGGGGATATACGCAGTATTTT. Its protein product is CATSDSGLAGGYTQYF.

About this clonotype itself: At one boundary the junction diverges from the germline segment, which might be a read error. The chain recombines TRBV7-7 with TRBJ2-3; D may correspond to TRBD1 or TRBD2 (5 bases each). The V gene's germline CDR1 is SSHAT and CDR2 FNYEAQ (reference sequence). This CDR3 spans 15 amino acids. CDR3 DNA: TGTGCTAGCAGTCCCGTCGGGGCTAGCACAGATACGCAGTATTTT. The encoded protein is CASSPVGASTDTQYF.

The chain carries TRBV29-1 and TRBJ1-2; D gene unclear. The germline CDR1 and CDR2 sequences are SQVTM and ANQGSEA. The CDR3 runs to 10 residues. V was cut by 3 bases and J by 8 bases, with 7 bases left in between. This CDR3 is CSVDQEGYTF. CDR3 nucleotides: TGCAGCGTTGACCAGGAAGGCTACACCTTC.